One sample yielded the 2 T cell receptor beta chains listed below, sequenced in a study of blood T cell repertoires in COVID-19. The table came from immunoSEQ multiplex PCR; TCRdb's copy has only in-frame clones and leaves some out. The table has 80,000 to 95,000 clones, just over 85% seen once. The material sequenced was peripheral blood. The receptors shown here come from a woman of 80 years or more in a cohort sampled during active or convalescent COVID-19.

V and J are TRBV19 and TRBJ2-2, with TRBD2 identical over 8 bases. The CDR3 runs to 15 residues. J gave up 4 bases and V 5 bases, and 6 bases lay outside the gene matches. Germline V gene data show CDR1 as LNHDA and CDR2 as SQIVND (reference sequence). CDR3 amino acids: CASSPGLVSTGELFF. The CDR3, as DNA: TGTGCCAGTAGTCCGGGACTAGTCAGCACCGGGGAGCTGTTTTTT.

The V and J genes are TRBV3-1 (or the pseudogene TRBV3-2) and TRBJ2-3, with D maybe TRBD1 (5 bases). The CDR3 contains 14 residues. Germline loops: CDR1 LGHDT, CDR2 YNNKEL (reference sequence). V gave up 6 bases and J gave up 2 bases, with 12 bases separating them. The DNA of the CDR3 is TGTGCCAGCAGTCAATGGGGCCCCACAGATACGCAGTATTTT. Amino acids: CASSQWGPTDTQYF.